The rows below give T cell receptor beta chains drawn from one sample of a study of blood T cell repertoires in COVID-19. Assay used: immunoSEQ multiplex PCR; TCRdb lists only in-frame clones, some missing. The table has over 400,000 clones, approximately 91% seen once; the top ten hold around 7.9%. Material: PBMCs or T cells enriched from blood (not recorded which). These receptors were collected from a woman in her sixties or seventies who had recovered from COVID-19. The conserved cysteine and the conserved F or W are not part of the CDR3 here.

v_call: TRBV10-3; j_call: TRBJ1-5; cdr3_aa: AISELRDQPQH
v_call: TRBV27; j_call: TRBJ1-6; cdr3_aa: ASSSGFSNSPLH
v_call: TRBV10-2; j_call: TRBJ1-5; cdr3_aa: ASSLQGSNQPQH
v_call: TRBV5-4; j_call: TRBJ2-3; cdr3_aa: ASSALGEVDTQY
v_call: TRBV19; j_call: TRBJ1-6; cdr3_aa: ASSITGQFNSPLH
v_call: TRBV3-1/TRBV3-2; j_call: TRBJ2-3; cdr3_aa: ASSPFSGGPQGNTQY
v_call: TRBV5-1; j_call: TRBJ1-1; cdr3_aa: ASSSTVNTEAF
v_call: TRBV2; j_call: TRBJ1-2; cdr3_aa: ASRAGDGYT
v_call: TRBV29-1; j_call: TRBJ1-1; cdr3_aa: SVNPGGARNTEAF
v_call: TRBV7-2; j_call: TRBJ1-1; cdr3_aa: ASSYRDTEAF
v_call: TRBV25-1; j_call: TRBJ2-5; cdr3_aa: ASSERGFQTQY
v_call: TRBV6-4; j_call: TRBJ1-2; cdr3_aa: ASRGGVGYGYT
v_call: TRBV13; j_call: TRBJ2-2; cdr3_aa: ASSPGSYDGELF
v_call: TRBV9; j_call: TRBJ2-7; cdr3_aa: ASSVGSGGAYEQY
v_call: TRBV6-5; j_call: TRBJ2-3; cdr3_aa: ASTSGGGTDTQY
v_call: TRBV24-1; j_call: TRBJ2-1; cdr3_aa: ATSDSSGGPSRNNEQF
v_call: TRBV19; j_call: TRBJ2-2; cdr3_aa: ASSIGQGWGGELF
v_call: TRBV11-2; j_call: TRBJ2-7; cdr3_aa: ASSLGGNSYEQY
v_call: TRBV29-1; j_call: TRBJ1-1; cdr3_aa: SVDSHTEAF
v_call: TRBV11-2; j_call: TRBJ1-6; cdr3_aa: ASSWTGTLYNSPLH
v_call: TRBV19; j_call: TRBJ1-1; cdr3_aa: ASSQDRWRTEAF
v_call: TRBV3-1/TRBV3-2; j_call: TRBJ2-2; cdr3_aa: ASGTSGSTGELF
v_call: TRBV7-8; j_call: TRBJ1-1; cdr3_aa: ASSLRGIVSRALTNTEAF
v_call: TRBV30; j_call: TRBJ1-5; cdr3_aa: AWSLKGGALSNQPQH
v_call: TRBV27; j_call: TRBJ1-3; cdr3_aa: ASSFRGQGNTIY
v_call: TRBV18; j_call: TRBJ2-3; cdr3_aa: ASSPLAGGTDTQY
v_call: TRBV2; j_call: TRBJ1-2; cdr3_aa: ASSQGGDYGYT
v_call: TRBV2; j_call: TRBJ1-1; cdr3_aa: ASSIRQGAMNTEAF
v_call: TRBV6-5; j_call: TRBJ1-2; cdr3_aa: ASSLQGAPSYGYT
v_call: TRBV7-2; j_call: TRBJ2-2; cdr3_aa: ASSWGQTGELF
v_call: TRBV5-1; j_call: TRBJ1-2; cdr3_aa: ASSLTGGAEIGYT
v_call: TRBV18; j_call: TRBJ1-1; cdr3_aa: ASSPSQGGIGAF
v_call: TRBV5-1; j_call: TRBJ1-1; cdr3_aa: ASRQAGAVEAF
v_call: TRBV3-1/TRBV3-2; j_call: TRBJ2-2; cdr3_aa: ASSPGSGGANTGELF
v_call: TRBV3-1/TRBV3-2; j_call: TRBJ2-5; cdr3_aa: ASSQGGIETQY
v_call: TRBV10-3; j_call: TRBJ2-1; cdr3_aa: AISNRDEQF
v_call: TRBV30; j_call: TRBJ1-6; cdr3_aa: AWSVGQGGRSPLH
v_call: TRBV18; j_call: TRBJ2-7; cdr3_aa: ASSLTTRAYEQY
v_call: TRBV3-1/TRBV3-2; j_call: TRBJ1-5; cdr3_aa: ASSPTQGGNQPQH
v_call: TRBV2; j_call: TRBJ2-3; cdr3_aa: ASSDRGVVRVRRTDTQY
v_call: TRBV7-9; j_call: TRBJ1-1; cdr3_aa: ASRGLRDKDVLGNTEAF
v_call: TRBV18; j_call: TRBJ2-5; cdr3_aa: ASSPLSMSTEQETQY
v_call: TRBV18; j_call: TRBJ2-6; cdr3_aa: ASSRYQGADSGANVLT
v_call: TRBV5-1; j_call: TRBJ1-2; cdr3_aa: ASRAGATFYGYT
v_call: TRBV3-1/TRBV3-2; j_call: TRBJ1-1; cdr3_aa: ASSPPGETEAF
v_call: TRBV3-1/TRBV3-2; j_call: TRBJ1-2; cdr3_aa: ASSQRTGFGYT
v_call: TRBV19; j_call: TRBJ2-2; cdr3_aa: ASSTRTGFSNTGELF
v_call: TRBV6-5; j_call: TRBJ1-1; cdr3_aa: ASSRLGHTNTEAF
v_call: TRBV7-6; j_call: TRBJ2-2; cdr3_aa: ASSPRGGRSNTGELF
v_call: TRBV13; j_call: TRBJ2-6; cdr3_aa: ASSYPTAAGANVLT